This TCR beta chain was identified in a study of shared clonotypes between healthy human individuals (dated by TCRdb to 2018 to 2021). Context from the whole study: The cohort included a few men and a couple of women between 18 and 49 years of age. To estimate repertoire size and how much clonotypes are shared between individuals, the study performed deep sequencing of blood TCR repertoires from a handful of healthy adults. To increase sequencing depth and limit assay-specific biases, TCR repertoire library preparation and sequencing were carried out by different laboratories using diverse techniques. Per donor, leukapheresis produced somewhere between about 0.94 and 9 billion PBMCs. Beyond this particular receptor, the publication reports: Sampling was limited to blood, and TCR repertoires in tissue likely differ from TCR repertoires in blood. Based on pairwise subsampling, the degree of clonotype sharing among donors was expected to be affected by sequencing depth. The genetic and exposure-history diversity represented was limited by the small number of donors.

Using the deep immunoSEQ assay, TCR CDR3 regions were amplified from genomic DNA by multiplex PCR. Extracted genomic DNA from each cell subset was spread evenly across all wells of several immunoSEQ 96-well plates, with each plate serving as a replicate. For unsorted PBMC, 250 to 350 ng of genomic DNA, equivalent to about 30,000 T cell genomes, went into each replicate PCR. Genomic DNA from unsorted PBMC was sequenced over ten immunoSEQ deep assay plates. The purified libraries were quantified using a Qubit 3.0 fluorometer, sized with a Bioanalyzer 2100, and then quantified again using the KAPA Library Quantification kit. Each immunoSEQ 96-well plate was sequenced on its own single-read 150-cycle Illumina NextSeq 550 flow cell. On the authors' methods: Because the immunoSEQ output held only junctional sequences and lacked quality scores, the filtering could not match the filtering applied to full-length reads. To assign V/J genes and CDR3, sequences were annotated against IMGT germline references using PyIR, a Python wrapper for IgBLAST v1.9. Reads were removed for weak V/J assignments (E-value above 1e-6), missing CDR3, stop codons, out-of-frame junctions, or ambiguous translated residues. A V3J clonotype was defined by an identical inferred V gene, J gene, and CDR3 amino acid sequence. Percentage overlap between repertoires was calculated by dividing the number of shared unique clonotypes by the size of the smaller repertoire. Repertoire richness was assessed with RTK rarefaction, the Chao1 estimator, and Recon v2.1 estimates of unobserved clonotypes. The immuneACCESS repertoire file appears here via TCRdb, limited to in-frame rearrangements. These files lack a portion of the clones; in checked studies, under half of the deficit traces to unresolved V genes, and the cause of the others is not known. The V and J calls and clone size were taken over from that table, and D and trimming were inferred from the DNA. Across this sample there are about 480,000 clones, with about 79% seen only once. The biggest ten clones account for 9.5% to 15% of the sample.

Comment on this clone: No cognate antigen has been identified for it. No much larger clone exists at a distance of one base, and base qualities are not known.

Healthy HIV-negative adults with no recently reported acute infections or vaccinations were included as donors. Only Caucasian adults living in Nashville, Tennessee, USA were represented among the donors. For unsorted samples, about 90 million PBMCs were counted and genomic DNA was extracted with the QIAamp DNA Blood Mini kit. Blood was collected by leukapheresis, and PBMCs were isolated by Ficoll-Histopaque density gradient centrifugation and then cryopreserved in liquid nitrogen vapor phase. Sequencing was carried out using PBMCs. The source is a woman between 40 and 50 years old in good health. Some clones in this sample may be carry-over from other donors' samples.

The DNA reads as follows: TGTGCCAGCAGCTTAGGGATGGGAAAAGAGACCCAGTACTTC. Translated, it reads CASSLGMGKETQYF. The rearranged segments are TRBV11-2 and TRBJ2-5; no D gene call is confident. V drops 1 base and J drops 3 bases, leaving 9 bases in between. CDR1 and CDR2, per the germline V gene, are SGHAT and FQNNGV. Including cysteine and phenylalanine, the CDR3 has 14 amino acids. Only CDR3 DNA remains: 42 bases, in frame from the first base.